These 3 T cell receptor beta chains came from one sample sequenced in a study of T cells after yellow fever vaccination. One entry per CDR3 protein results from TCRdb running MiXCR on the 5' RACE reads. The sample consists of around 49,000 distinct CDR3 sequences, 6.8% of them appearing once. The source material was CD8+ T cells not binding an NS4B(214-222) dextramer, sorted from PBMCs, sampled 45 days after the yellow fever booster vaccination. The receptors come from a man in his thirties or forties who received the YFV17D yellow fever vaccine.

This clonotype was observed many times. V gene TRBV29-1 combines with J gene TRBJ2-1; D possibly corresponds to TRBD2 (5 bases). Germline CDR1 reads SQVTM; CDR2 reads ANQGSEA. V shed 6 bases and J shed 0 bases, with 12 bases lying between them. This CDR3 region has 14 residues. As DNA, the CDR3 is TGCAGCGTGACCCGGGATTCCTCCTACAATGAGCAGTTCTTC. This sequence encodes CSVTRDSSYNEQFF.

This clonotype came up many times. V usage is TRBV29-1 and J usage is TRBJ1-1; 7 bases are shared with TRBD1. Germline values: CDR1 SQVTM, CDR2 ANQGSEA. The CDR3 loop spans 15 amino acids. Germline trimming cut 0 bases from V and 1 base from J; bases unmatched to any gene: 5. In DNA form, the CDR3 reads TGCAGCGTTGAAGACCGCCGGACAGGGAACACTGAAGCTTTCTTT. Residues: CSVEDRRTGNTEAFF.

This clonotype was picked up many times. V usage is TRBV25-1 and J usage is TRBJ2-5; possible D gene TRBD1, 6 bases. From germline, CDR1 is MGHDK and CDR2 SYGVNS. The CDR3 consists of 19 residues. Trimming took off 4 bases at V and 0 bases at J, with 24 bases between the two ends. Here the CDR3 DNA reads TGTGCCAGCAGTGGAATGGGGTGGCACAGGTGGGGGCACCAAGAGACCCAGTACTTC. Translation: CASSGMGWHRWGHQETQYF.